A selection of T cell receptor beta chains follows, all from one sample in a study of shared clonotypes between healthy human individuals. The table came from immunoSEQ multiplex PCR; TCRdb's copy has only in-frame clones and leaves some out. This sample has some 1,900,000 clones; about 95% occur once, and the top ten carry 1% to 1.5%. The sample comprised naive CD8+ T cells sorted from blood. Receptors were obtained from a man between 18 and 35 years old in good health. Each CDR3 is given with its conserved first and last residue. Each record gives: clone size, D gene, J gene, V gene, CDR3 DNA, CDR3 protein. D genes are given only for firm matches. Expanded clones are given a class, and other clones once, few, many or no size at all.

NA NA TRBJ2-7 TRBV5-6 TGTGCCAGCAGCTTCACCGGGCCCACCTACGAGCAGTACTTC CASSFTGPTYEQYF
NA NA TRBJ2-1 TRBV4-2 TGTGCCAGCAGCTTCTCGGAACAGGCGGGTTACAATGAGCAGTTCTTC CASSFSEQAGYNEQFF
once NA TRBJ2-5 TRBV5-1 TGCGCCAGCAGCTTGTTATTGGAAGAGACCCAGTACTTC CASSLLLEETQYF
NA NA TRBJ2-7 TRBV2 TGTGCCAGCAGGTATGACCCCTACTACGAGCAGTACTTC CASRYDPYYEQYF
NA TRBD2 TRBJ2-7 TRBV11-2 TGTGCCAGCAGCTTGGTGGGGTCGGGACTAGCCGGTGAGCAGTACTTC CASSLVGSGLAGEQYF
NA TRBD1 TRBJ1-1 TRBV6-5 TGTGCCAGCAGTTATGGGACAGGGTGGTACACTGAAGCTTTCTTT CASSYGTGWYTEAFF
NA NA TRBJ2-3 TRBV18 TGTGCCAGCTCACCAGGGGCAAGGACAGATACGCAGTATTTT CASSPGARTDTQYF
NA NA TRBJ2-3 TRBV5-6 TGTGCCAGCAGCTTGGAAGCTCAGTACCATACGCAGTATTTT CASSLEAQYHTQYF
few TRBD1 TRBJ2-7 TRBV5-3 TGTGCCACCCTGCCGGGACAGGGGGACCTGGAGCAGTACTTC CATLPGQGDLEQYF
NA TRBD1 TRBJ2-2 TRBV7-9 TGTGCCAGCAGCCATGGACAGGGTGTCGGGGAGCTGTTTTTT CASSHGQGVGELFF
NA TRBD1 TRBJ2-7 TRBV5-1 TGCGCCAGCAGCTGGAATGATCGGACAGGGGACTACGAGCAGTACTTC CASSWNDRTGDYEQYF
NA NA TRBJ1-3 TRBV13 TGTGCCAGCACCCAGGGCTCTGGAAACACCATATATTTT CASTQGSGNTIYF
NA TRBD1 TRBJ2-2 TRBV2 TGTGCCAGCAGTGAAGCCTCCGGGACAGGGTTCGGGGAGCTGTTTTTT CASSEASGTGFGELFF
NA NA TRBJ2-1 TRBV25-1 TGTGCCAGCACGCTGGGGGGTTTGGACAATGAGCAGTTCTTC CASTLGGLDNEQFF
NA NA TRBJ2-5 TRBV4-1 TGCGCCAGCAGCCATTATCCGTCAGCATACCAAGAGACCCAGTACTTC CASSHYPSAYQETQYF
NA TRBD1 TRBJ2-7 TRBV28 TGTGCCAGCACCTTACAGGGGGCTTCCTACGAGCAGTACTTC CASTLQGASYEQYF
NA TRBD2 TRBJ2-5 TRBV13 TGTGCCAGCAGCGATGGAGGAGCGGGAGGGCCGCTAGAGACCCAGTACTTC CASSDGGAGGPLETQYF
NA TRBD2 TRBJ2-1 TRBV27 TGTGCCAGCAGTTCGGGACTAGCGGGAGTATTAGAGCAGTTCTTC CASSSGLAGVLEQFF
NA NA TRBJ1-1 TRBV2 TGTGCCAGCAGTGACCGGGGCGATACGGATGGAGCTTTCTTT CASSDRGDTDGAFF
NA TRBD2 TRBJ2-1 TRBV5-1 TGCGCCAGCAGCATGGAGGGGACTAGCGGTGAAGAGCAGTTCTTC CASSMEGTSGEEQFF
NA NA TRBJ2-5 TRBV11-3 TGTGCCAGCAGCATTGCTCCAGGAGGGACCCAGTACTTC CASSIAPGGTQYF
few NA TRBJ1-5 TRBV7-9 TGTGCCAGCAGCTTGGCGGATCAGCCCCAGCATTTT CASSLADQPQHF
NA NA TRBJ2-2 TRBV4-1 TGCGCCAGCAGTTATAACGAGAACACCGGGGAGCTGTTTTTT CASSYNENTGELFF
NA TRBD1 TRBJ1-1 TRBV7-9 TGTGCCAGCAGCCCTAGGACAGGGGGCGAAGCTTTCTTT CASSPRTGGEAFF
NA NA TRBJ2-6 TRBV30 TGTGCCTGGAGTGACGACAGTGCCCTCTTTGGTTCTGGGGCCAACGTCCTGACTTTC CAWSDDSALFGSGANVLTF
NA NA TRBJ1-1 TRBV5-5 TGTGCCAGCAGCTTGGGTGTCGACACTGAAGCTTTCTTT CASSLGVDTEAFF
once NA TRBJ2-1 TRBV27 TGTGCCAGCAGCCCCGGGACGGCGGGTGAGCAGTTCTTC CASSPGTAGEQFF
NA NA TRBJ2-7 TRBV7-2 TGTGCCAGCAGCCGGGGTGGGTTCTTCCTCGGGGAATCCTACGAGCAGTACTTC CASSRGGFFLGESYEQYF
NA NA TRBJ2-1 TRBV9 TGTGCCAGCAGCGTAGGGGGGGATCCCTCCTACAATGAGCAGTTCTTC CASSVGGDPSYNEQFF
NA TRBD2 TRBJ2-7 TRBV5-6 TGTGCCAGCAGTCTCCTAGCGGGAGGGGCCTACGAGCAGTACTTC CASSLLAGGAYEQYF
NA NA TRBJ2-7 TRBV10-3 TGTGCCATCAGTGAAGGAACATCCTACGAGCAGTACTTC CAISEGTSYEQYF
NA TRBD2 TRBJ2-3 TRBV10-3 TGTGCCATCAACGGACTAGCGGGGGGGCCAGATACGCAGTATTTT CAINGLAGGPDTQYF
NA TRBD1 TRBJ2-2 TRBV6-1 TGTGCCAGCAGCATGCACAGGGGCGGCGGGGAGCTGTTTTTT CASSMHRGGGELFF
NA TRBD2 TRBJ2-1 TRBV2 TGTGCCAGCAGTGCCCTGGAAAACGGGACTAGCGGGACCTACAATGAGCAGTTCTTC CASSALENGTSGTYNEQFF
NA NA TRBJ2-7 TRBV5-1 TGCGCCAGCAGCTTGGGTCTAGACACCTACGAGCAGTACTTC CASSLGLDTYEQYF
NA TRBD1 TRBJ2-1 TRBV7-6 TGTGCCAGCAGCCCCGGACAGGGGCCCTACAATGAGCAGTTCTTC CASSPGQGPYNEQFF
NA NA TRBJ2-7 TRBV7-2 TGTGCCAGCAGCCAAGAAGGGCCGGCCTACGAGCAGTACTTC CASSQEGPAYEQYF
NA NA TRBJ2-7 TRBV29-1 TGCAGCGTTGAAGATGGGGGTTACGAGCAGTACTTC CSVEDGGYEQYF
NA TRBD1 TRBJ2-7 TRBV5-6 TGTGCCAGCAGCTTCGGGACAGGGAAATTACACGAGCAGTACTTC CASSFGTGKLHEQYF
NA TRBD1 TRBJ2-5 TRBV2 TGTGCCAGCCTCTACCAGGCAGGGGGCTTGGAGACCCAGTACTTC CASLYQAGGLETQYF
once NA TRBJ2-5 TRBV7-9 TGTGCCAGCAGCTTAGAGGGCACGCAAGAGACCCAGTACTTC CASSLEGTQETQYF
NA TRBD2 TRBJ2-4 TRBV4-2 TGTGCCAGCAGCCAAGATCGGCTAGCGGGGGGGCTAGCCAAAAACATTCAGTACTTC CASSQDRLAGGLAKNIQYF
NA TRBD1 TRBJ2-7 TRBV27 TGTGCCAGCAGTTTGTCCCCCGGGACAGGGAAGGCCTACGAGCAGTACTTC CASSLSPGTGKAYEQYF
NA NA TRBJ1-1 TRBV6-5 TGTGCCAGCAGTTACGTTCAGGGCCAGGAAGCTTTCTTT CASSYVQGQEAFF
NA NA TRBJ1-1 TRBV7-9 TGTGCCAGCAGCCCAAACAGGGAAATCACTGAAGCTTTCTTT CASSPNREITEAFF